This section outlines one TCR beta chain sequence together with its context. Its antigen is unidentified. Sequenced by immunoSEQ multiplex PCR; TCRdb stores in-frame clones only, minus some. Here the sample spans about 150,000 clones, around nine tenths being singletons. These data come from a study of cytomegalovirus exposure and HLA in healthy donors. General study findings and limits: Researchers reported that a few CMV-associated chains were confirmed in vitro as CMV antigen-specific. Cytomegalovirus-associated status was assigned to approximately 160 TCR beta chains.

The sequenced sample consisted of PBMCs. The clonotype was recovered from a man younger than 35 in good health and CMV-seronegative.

DNA of the CDR3: TGTGCCAGCACAGGGGCTAACACCGGGGAGCTGTTTTTT. It is translated as CASTGANTGELFF. The V call is TRBV28, the J call TRBJ2-2, with a tentative D call TRBD1 (6 bases). The length of the CDR3 is 13 residues. V was pared by 7 bases and J by 2 bases, with 8 bases between. Germline V gene lookup returns CDR1 MDHEN and CDR2 SYDVKM.